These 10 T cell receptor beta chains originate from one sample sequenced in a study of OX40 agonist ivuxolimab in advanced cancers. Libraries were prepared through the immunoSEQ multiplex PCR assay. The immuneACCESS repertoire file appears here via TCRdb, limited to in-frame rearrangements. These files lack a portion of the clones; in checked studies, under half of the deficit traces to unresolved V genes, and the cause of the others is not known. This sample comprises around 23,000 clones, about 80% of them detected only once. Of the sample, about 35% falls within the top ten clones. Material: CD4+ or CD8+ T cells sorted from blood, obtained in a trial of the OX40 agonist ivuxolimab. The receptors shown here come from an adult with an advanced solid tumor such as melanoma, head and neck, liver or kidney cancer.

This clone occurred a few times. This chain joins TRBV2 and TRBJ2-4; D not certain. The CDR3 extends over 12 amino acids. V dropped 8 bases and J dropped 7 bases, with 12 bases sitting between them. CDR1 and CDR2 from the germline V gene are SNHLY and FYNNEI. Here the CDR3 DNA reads TGTGCCAGCCGCTTGGGTAGTAACATTCAGTACTTC. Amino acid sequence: CASRLGSNIQYF. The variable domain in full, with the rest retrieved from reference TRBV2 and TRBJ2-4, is EPEVTQTPSHQVTQMGQEVILRCVPISNHLYFYWYRQILGQKVEFLVSFYNNEISEKSEIFDDQFSVERPDGSNFTLKIRSTKLEDSAMYFCASRLGSNIQYFGAGTRLSVL.

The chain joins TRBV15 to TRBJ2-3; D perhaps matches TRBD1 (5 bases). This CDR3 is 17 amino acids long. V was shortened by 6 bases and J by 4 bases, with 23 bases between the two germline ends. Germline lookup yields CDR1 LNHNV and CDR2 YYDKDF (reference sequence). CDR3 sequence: CATSPTLGVQAADTQYF. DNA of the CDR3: TGTGCCACCAGTCCGACTTTGGGTGTACAGGCGGCAGATACGCAGTATTTT.

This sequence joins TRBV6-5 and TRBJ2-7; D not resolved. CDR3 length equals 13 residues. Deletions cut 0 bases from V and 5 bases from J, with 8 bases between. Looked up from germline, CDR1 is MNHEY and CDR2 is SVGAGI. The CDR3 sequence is CASSYSLWDEQYF. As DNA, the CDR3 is TGTGCCAGCAGTTACTCGCTTTGGGACGAGCAGTACTTC.

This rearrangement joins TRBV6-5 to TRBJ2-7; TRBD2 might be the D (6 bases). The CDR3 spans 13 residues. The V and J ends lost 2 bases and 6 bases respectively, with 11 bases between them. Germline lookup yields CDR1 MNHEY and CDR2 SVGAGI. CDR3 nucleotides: TGTGCCAGCAGTTACGAAATGGAGGGCGAGCAGTACTTC. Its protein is CASSYEMEGEQYF.

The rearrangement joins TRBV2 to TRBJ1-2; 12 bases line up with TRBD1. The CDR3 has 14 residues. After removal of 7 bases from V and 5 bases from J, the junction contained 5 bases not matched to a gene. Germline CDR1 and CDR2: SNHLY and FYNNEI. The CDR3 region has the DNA TGTGCCAGCAAGGGACAGGGGGCCGAGTATGGCTACACCTTC. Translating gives CASKGQGAEYGYTF.

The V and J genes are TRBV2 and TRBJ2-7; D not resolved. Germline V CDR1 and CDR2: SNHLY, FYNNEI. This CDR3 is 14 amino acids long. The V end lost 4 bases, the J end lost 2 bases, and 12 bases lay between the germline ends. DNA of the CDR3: TGTGCCAGCAGTGGCTGGCCGCTTACCTACGAGCAGTACTTC. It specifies CASSGWPLTYEQYF.

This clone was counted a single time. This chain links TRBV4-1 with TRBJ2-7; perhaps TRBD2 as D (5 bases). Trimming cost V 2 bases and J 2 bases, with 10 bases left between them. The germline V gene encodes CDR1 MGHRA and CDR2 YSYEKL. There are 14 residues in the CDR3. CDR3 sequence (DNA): TGCGCCAGCAGCCAACCGGGAATAGCCTACGAGCAGTACTTC. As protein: CASSQPGIAYEQYF.

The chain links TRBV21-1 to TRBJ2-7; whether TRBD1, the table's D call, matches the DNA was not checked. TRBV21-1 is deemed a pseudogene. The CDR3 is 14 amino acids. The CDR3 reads CASSVPDRGHEQYF. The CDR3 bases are TGTGCCAGCAGCGTACCGGACAGGGGTCACGAGCAGTACTTC.

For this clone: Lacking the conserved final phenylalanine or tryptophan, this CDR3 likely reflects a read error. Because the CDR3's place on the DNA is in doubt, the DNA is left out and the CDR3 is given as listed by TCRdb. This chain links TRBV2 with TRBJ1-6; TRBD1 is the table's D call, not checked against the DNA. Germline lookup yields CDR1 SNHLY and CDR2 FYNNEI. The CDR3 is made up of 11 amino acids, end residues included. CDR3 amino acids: CASGQGAFITL.

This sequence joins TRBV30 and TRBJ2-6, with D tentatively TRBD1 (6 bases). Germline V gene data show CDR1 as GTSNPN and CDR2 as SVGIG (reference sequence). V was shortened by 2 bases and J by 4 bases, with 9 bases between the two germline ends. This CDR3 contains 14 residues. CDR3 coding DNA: TGTGCCTGGAGTCTGGGGGCCGGGGCCAACGTCCTGACTTTC. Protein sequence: CAWSLGAGANVLTF. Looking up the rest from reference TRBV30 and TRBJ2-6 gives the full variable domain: SQTIHQWPATLVQPVGSPLSLECTVEGTSNPNLYWYRQAAGRGLQLLFYSVGIGQISSEVPQNLSASRPQDRQFILSSKKLLLSDSGFYLCAWSLGAGANVLTFGAGSRLTVL.